Listed here are 10 T cell receptor beta chains from one sample, sequenced in a study of blood T cell repertoires in COVID-19. Some clones are missing from TCRdb's copy, which holds only in-frame ones; the method was immunoSEQ multiplex PCR. The profile shows approximately 180,000 clones, approximately 83% of them singletons. The sample was peripheral blood. The receptors were gathered from a woman aged 40-49 years with COVID-19, enrolled during active disease.

As DNA, the CDR3 is TGTGCCAGCGACAGGGCCTACGAGCAGTACTTC. Its translation is CASDRAYEQYF. V gene TRBV6-5 combines with J gene TRBJ2-7; 7 bases align to TRBD1. Germline V gives CDR1 MNHEY, CDR2 SVGAGI. CDR3 size: 11 residues. V gave up 8 bases and J gave up 2 bases; unmatched junction bases: 0.

This chain uses TRBV7-9 with TRBJ2-2; TRBD2 might be the D (6 bases). The CDR3 length is 18 residues. V lost 4 bases to trimming and J lost 0 bases, with 18 bases between them. Germline V gives CDR1 SEHNR, CDR2 FQNEAQ (reference sequence). The CDR3 nucleotides are TGTGCCAGCAGCTCACCCACGGACTATTCTTCGAACACCGGGGAGCTGTTTTTT. Translated: CASSSPTDYSSNTGELFF.

The CDR3 sequence is CASSRGQGFTGELFF. In nucleotides, the CDR3 is TGCGCCAGCAGCCGGGGACAGGGATTCACCGGGGAGCTGTTTTTT. J is TRBJ2-2 and V is TRBV5-1; TRBD1 matches at 9 bases. Trimming took 4 bases from V and 4 from J; bases not matched to a gene: 5. Germline assignment: CDR1 SGHRS and CDR2 YFSETQ. The CDR3 totals 15 residues.

The chain carries TRBV9 and TRBJ1-1; D ambiguous. Germline lookup yields CDR1 SGDLS and CDR2 YYNGEE. The CDR3 consists of 13 residues. Between the trimmed V and J ends, which lost 3 bases and 2 bases, there was a span of 8 bases. CDR3 amino acids: CASSETPNTEAFF. In DNA form, the CDR3 reads TGTGCCAGCAGCGAAACACCTAACACTGAAGCTTTCTTT.

This clone was picked up a small number of times. This chain joins TRBV7-9 and TRBJ2-3, with a possible D match to TRBD2 (6 bases). CDR3 length: 14 residues. Germline V CDR1 and CDR2: SEHNR, FQNEAQ (reference sequence). Trimming shortened V by 5 bases and J by 6 bases, and 15 bases separated the two germline ends. CDR3 sequence: CASSGTPAVDTQYF. In nucleotides, the CDR3 is TGTGCCAGCAGCGGGACTCCCGCTGTGGATACGCAGTATTTT.

The CDR3 DNA follows: TGTGCCAGCAGCTTAACCCCCGGTAGCGGCACAGATACGCAGTATTTT. This gives the protein CASSLTPGSGTDTQYF. The chain couples TRBV7-3 to TRBJ2-3, with D possibly TRBD2 on 5 matching bases. The CDR3 contains 16 residues. Trimming pared 0 bases from V and 1 base from J, leaving 11 bases between. Germline assignment: CDR1 SGHTA and CDR2 FQGTGA.

The chain carries TRBV6-1 and TRBJ1-2; no reliable D call. The CDR3 is 14 amino acids. Trimming left V 2 bases short and J 2 bases short, with 9 bases between. Germline CDR1 MNHNS, CDR2 SASEGT. The CDR3 sequence is CASSELPLNYGYTF. The CDR3 DNA reads as TGTGCCAGCAGTGAATTGCCCCTAAACTATGGCTACACCTTC.

The rearrangement uses TRBV19 and TRBJ1-2, with D uncertain. Trimming pared 11 bases from V and 8 bases from J, leaving 12 bases between. In germline, CDR1 is LNHDA, CDR2 SQIVND (reference sequence). The CDR3 runs 10 residues. In DNA, the CDR3 is TGTGCCTCCAAAGCCGGGGGCTACACCTTC. This sequence encodes CASKAGGYTF.

The V gene is TRBV15, the J gene TRBJ2-1; TRBD2 matches 14 bases. With 0 bases clipped from V and 8 bases from J, the junction kept 18 bases outside the gene matches. From germline, CDR1 is LNHNV and CDR2 YYDKDF (reference sequence). CDR3 length equals 21 residues. The CDR3 region has the DNA TGTGCCACCAGCAGAGAGGCTGGAGGCCTGGGACTAGCGGGAGTAACCTATGAGCAGTTCTTC. This gives the protein CATSREAGGLGLAGVTYEQFF. Variable domain in full (rest from reference TRBV15 and TRBJ2-1): DAMVIQNPRYQVTQFGKPVTLSCSQTLNHNVMYWYQQKSSQAPKLLFHYYDKDFNNEADTPDNFQSRRPNTSFCFLDIRSPGLGDTAMYLCATSREAGGLGLAGVTYEQFFGPGTRLTVL.

The V call is TRBV4-2, the J call TRBJ2-5, with 9 bases that match TRBD2. The CDR3 has 17 amino acids. Germline V gene sequence: CDR1 LGHNA, CDR2 YNFKEQ. J was trimmed by 1 base and V by 0 bases; bases with no gene match: 6. The CDR3 coding sequence is TGTGCCAGCAGCCAAGATGGGCAAGCGGGGGGCCAAGAGACCCAGTACTTC. Residues: CASSQDGQAGGQETQYF.